One and the same sample provided the 5 T cell receptor beta chains below, sequenced in a study of CD8 T cells in Susac syndrome. RNA amounts of roughly 0.5 to 1 ug underwent reverse transcription with random hexamers. TCRdb reanalysed the immunoSEQ multiplex PCR reads using MiXCR and keeps one entry per CDR3 protein. The data contain roughly 100,000 distinct CDR3 sequences, approximately 94% of them singletons. What was sequenced was CD8+ T cells from PBMCs. Receptors were obtained from a human donor with Susac syndrome.

The chain combines TRBV29-1 with TRBJ2-1; D not resolved. Germline CDR1 is SQVTM and CDR2 is ANQGSEA. The ends were cut back, 5 bases at V and 5 bases at J, with 7 bases in the middle. The length of the CDR3 is 11 residues. The CDR3, as DNA: TGCAGCGTTCGTAGAGACAATGAGCAGTTCTTC. It encodes CSVRRDNEQFF.

The V and J genes are TRBV3-1 and TRBJ2-7; no clear D. CDR1 and CDR2 (germline): LGHDT, YNNKEL (reference sequence). The length of the CDR3 is 12 residues. V shed 1 base and J shed 3 bases, with 4 bases lying between them. This CDR3 reads CASSQVVYEQYF. In DNA form, the CDR3 reads TGTGCCAGCAGCCAAGTCGTCTACGAGCAGTACTTC.

V usage is TRBV27 and J usage is TRBJ2-2; possibly TRBD1 for D (6 bases). The CDR3 extends over 13 amino acids. CDR1 MNHEY and CDR2 SMNVEV come from the germline V gene (reference sequence). Trimming shortened V by 5 bases and J by 4 bases, and 8 bases separated the two germline ends. CDR3 in amino acids: CASSTGPTGELFF. The DNA of the CDR3 is TGTGCCAGCAGTACAGGGCCCACCGGGGAGCTGTTTTTT.

V and J are TRBV3-1 and TRBJ2-3; 8 bases align to TRBD1. The CDR3 length is 15 residues. Germline trimming cut 1 base from V and 0 bases from J; bases unmatched to any gene: 0. Germline V gives CDR1 LGHDT, CDR2 YNNKEL (reference sequence). The CDR3 is CASSQGTGSTDTQYF. Written as DNA, the CDR3 is TGTGCCAGCAGCCAAGGGACAGGGAGCACAGATACGCAGTATTTT.

The rearrangement links TRBV12-3 or TRBV12-4 to TRBJ2-1; TRBD2 matches at 8 bases. The CDR3 contains 15 residues. J lost 5 bases, V lost 5 bases, and 8 bases had no gene match. This chain's CDR3 is CASSLLPGGNNEQFF. The CDR3 DNA sequence: TGTGCCAGCAGTCTCCTGCCGGGGGGGAACAATGAGCAGTTCTTC.